Presented here are 18 T cell receptor beta chains from one specimen sequenced in a study of cytomegalovirus exposure and HLA in healthy donors. The PCR was carried out with 60 Vbeta primers and 13 Jbeta primers. Measured with immunoSEQ multiplex PCR; TCRdb has only the in-frame clones, and not every one. In the table there are about 110,000 clones, more than 60% of which are singletons. The material sequenced was PBMCs. The origin of the receptors is a woman in her fifties or sixties in good health and CMV-seropositive.

The J gene is TRBJ1-1, the V gene TRBV7-6, with D uncertain. Trimming pared 6 bases from V and 0 bases from J, leaving 11 bases between. The CDR3 is made up of 14 amino acids. The germline gives CDR1 SGHVS, CDR2 FNYEAQ. The CDR3: CASSPVDMNTEAFF. The CDR3 nucleotides are TGTGCCAGCAGTCCGGTCGATATGAACACTGAAGCTTTCTTT.

This clone appeared a single time. The V call is TRBV28, the J call TRBJ1-2, with TRBD1 matching 9 bases. The CDR3 length is 15 residues. V trimming: 5 bases; J trimming: 4 bases; junction bases outside the gene matches: 8. CDR1 and CDR2 from the germline V gene are MDHEN and SYDVKM. The CDR3 sequence is CASSLRTGVGYGYTF. Here the CDR3 DNA reads TGTGCCAGCAGTCTTCGGACAGGGGTGGGCTATGGCTACACCTTC.

The chain combines TRBV5-4 with TRBJ1-1; the D is unclear. The CDR3 extends over 14 amino acids. Germline V gene data show CDR1 as SGHNT and CDR2 as YYREEE (reference sequence). V lost 0 bases and J 1 base, leaving 7 bases between the germline ends. For the CDR3, the DNA is TGTGCCAGCAGCTTGGTAGCCAGGAACACTGAAGCTTTCTTT. Translation gives CASSLVARNTEAFF.

The J gene is TRBJ2-1, the V gene TRBV30; D uncertain. The CDR3 spans 14 residues. Germline CDR1 is GTSNPN and CDR2 is SVGIG (reference sequence). Trimming pared 3 bases from V and 0 bases from J, leaving 9 bases between. The chain's CDR3 is CAWSVLSSYNEQFF. CDR3 nucleotide sequence: TGTGCCTGGAGCGTCCTAAGCTCCTACAATGAGCAGTTCTTC.

This sequence joins TRBV2 and TRBJ2-1; 7 positions agree with TRBD2. This CDR3 is 13 amino acids long. The germline CDR1 and CDR2 sequences are SNHLY and FYNNEI. V trimming: 7 bases; J trimming: 14 bases; junction bases outside the gene matches: 14. The chain's CDR3 is CASTSRASGREFF. For the CDR3, the DNA is TGTGCCAGCACCTCCCGGGCTAGCGGCAGGGAGTTCTTC.

This chain's CDR3 is CASSAWGQARQVEAFF. The CDR3 DNA follows: TGTGCCAGCAGCGCCTGGGGACAGGCACGCCAAGTCGAAGCTTTCTTT. V and J are TRBV2 and TRBJ1-1; TRBD1 agrees at 8 bases. V gave up 6 bases and J gave up 8 bases; unmatched junction bases: 17. Germline loops: CDR1 SNHLY, CDR2 FYNNEI. This CDR3 spans 16 amino acids. Complete variable domain (other parts from reference TRBV2 and TRBJ1-1): EPEVTQTPSHQVTQMGQEVILRCVPISNHLYFYWYRQILGQKVEFLVSFYNNEISEKSEIFDDQFSVERPDGSNFTLKIRSTKLEDSAMYFCASSAWGQARQVEAFFGQGTRLTVV.

Worth noting for this clone: Other DNA sequences in the sample encode the same CDR3. The V gene is TRBV6-5, the J gene TRBJ1-5, with 7 bases aligning to TRBD1. Trimming took 4 bases from V and 0 from J; bases not matched to a gene: 6. The CDR3 runs 16 residues. Germline lookup yields CDR1 MNHEY and CDR2 SVGAGI. The CDR3 coding sequence is TGTGCCAGCAGTTCCTTGCAGGGGGTTAGCAATCAGCCCCAGCATTTT. Its protein is CASSSLQGVSNQPQHF.

The V and J genes are TRBV27 and TRBJ1-1; 8 bases match TRBD1. CDR1 is MNHEY, CDR2 SMNVEV, per germline (reference sequence). This CDR3 comprises 15 residues. V lost 4 bases to trimming and J lost 1 base; unmatched junction nucleotides: 5. The CDR3 loop is CASSSEGQGNTEAFF. CDR3 in DNA: TGTGCCAGCAGTTCCGAAGGACAGGGGAACACTGAAGCTTTCTTT.

The chain employs TRBV6-5 and TRBJ1-2; tentative D call: TRBD1 (5 bases). V lost 2 bases, J lost 1 base, and 11 bases lay in between. Germline V gene data show CDR1 as MNHEY and CDR2 as SVGAGI. The CDR3 has 15 residues. CDR3 coding DNA: TGTGCCAGCAGTTACCAGGATAGGGGTAACTATGGCTACACCTTC. Amino acid sequence: CASSYQDRGNYGYTF.

CDR3: CASSPGTSGYEQYF. As DNA, the CDR3 is TGTGCCAGCAGCCCCGGGACTAGCGGCTACGAGCAGTACTTC. The chain couples TRBV6-6 to TRBJ2-7; 11 nucleotides match TRBD2. Germline assignment: CDR1 MNHNY and CDR2 SVGAGI (reference sequence). The V segment lost 6 bases and the J segment 3 bases; nucleotides outside the gene matches: 4. CDR3 size: 14 residues.

The chain carries TRBV7-6 and TRBJ2-5; possibly TRBD1 for D (6 bases). The V end was cut by 5 bases, the J end by 1 base, with 14 bases between. The CDR3 runs to 15 residues. Germline CDR1 SGHVS, CDR2 FNYEAQ. The DNA of the CDR3 is TGTGCCAGCAGCCCGGCTACAGGGATCCAAGAGACCCAGTACTTC. Protein sequence: CASSPATGIQETQYF.

The chain couples TRBV28 to TRBJ2-5; 7 bases agree with TRBD1. This CDR3 has 15 residues. V gave up 4 bases and J gave up 4 bases; unmatched junction bases: 9. Germline lookup yields CDR1 MDHEN and CDR2 SYDVKM. Here the CDR3 reads CASSYQGVGGETQYF. The CDR3 DNA reads as TGTGCCAGCAGTTATCAGGGGGTGGGTGGAGAGACCCAGTACTTC.

The V call is TRBV9, the J call TRBJ2-3; TRBD2 aligns across 11 bases. Trimming removed 1 base from V and 1 base from J; junction bases left unmatched: 11. This CDR3 is 19 amino acids long. Germline values: CDR1 SGDLS, CDR2 YYNGEE. CDR3 sequence: CASSVIAGGRGLGTDTQYF. The CDR3 bases are TGTGCCAGCAGCGTAATAGCGGGGGGGCGTGGGCTTGGCACAGATACGCAGTATTTT. The whole variable domain, remainder taken from reference TRBV9 and TRBJ2-3, is DSGVTQTPKHLITATGQRVTLRCSPRSGDLSVYWYQQSLDQGLQFLIQYYNGEERAKGNILERFSAQQFPDLHSELNLSSLELGDSALYFCASSVIAGGRGLGTDTQYFGPGTRLTVL.

This chain joins TRBV11-2 and TRBJ2-7; 12 nucleotides agree with TRBD1. Germline trimming cut 5 bases from V and 9 bases from J; bases unmatched to any gene: 5. CDR3 length equals 13 residues. Germline loops: CDR1 SGHAT, CDR2 FQNNGV. CDR3 in amino acids: CASSGTGGAGQYF. The CDR3 bases are TGTGCCAGCAGCGGGACAGGGGGCGCTGGGCAGTACTTC.

The genes are TRBV4-3 and TRBJ2-1; no reliable D call. CDR1 and CDR2 from the germline V gene are LGHNA and YSLEER. Trimming shortened V by 1 base and J by 5 bases, and 6 bases separated the two germline ends. This CDR3 contains 13 residues. The CDR3 DNA reads as TGCGCCAGCAGCCAAGTCTCGGACAATGAGCAGTTCTTC. Translated: CASSQVSDNEQFF.

The gene calls are TRBV4-1 and TRBJ2-7; the match to TRBD1 covers 9 bases. The CDR3 covers 16 residues. V was pared by 3 bases and J by 2 bases, with 8 bases of the junction left unmatched. The germline V gene has CDR1 MGHRA and CDR2 YSYEKL. CDR3 residues: CASSHTGTGKAYEQYF. The DNA of the CDR3 is TGCGCCAGCAGCCATACCGGGACAGGGAAAGCCTACGAGCAGTACTTC.

This rearrangement joins TRBV19 to TRBJ1-2, with D unclear. CDR1 is LNHDA and CDR2 is SQIVND in the germline V gene (reference sequence). Deletions cut 5 bases from V and 4 bases from J, with 17 bases between. The CDR3 consists of 15 residues. CDR3 loop: CASSSQMTGSYGYTF. DNA for the CDR3: TGTGCCAGTAGTTCTCAAATGACCGGGAGCTATGGCTACACCTTC.

The V gene is TRBV5-1, the J gene TRBJ2-7; 10 nucleotides match TRBD2. V shed 1 base and J 4 bases; nucleotides not matched to a gene: 5. This CDR3 is 15 amino acids long. Germline values: CDR1 SGHRS, CDR2 YFSETQ. CDR3 sequence (DNA): TGCGCCAGCAGCTTGTCAGGGACTAGCGAGTACGAGCAGTACTTC. Translated: CASSLSGTSEYEQYF.